These 13 T cell receptor beta chains came from one sample sequenced in a study of cytomegalovirus exposure and HLA in healthy donors. PCR employed 60 Vbeta and 13 Jbeta primers. Clones were read by immunoSEQ multiplex PCR, and TCRdb kept only the in-frame ones, dropping some. Found here are about 140,000 clones, approximately 80% of them singletons; the top ten hold just over 5%. Sequencing used PBMCs. These receptor sequences come from a male donor in good health and CMV-seronegative.

The chain is built from TRBV10-3 and TRBJ2-1; D call uncertain. Trimming pared 8 bases from V and 5 bases from J, leaving 13 bases between. Germline values: CDR1 ENHRY, CDR2 SYGVKD. CDR3 size: 13 residues. The CDR3 here is CAIRRPTDNEQFF. The CDR3, as DNA: TGTGCCATCCGACGACCCACAGACAATGAGCAGTTCTTC.

This clone was seen just once. For the CDR3, the DNA is TGTGCCAGCAGCCCTAAGAACACCGGGGAGCTGTTTTTT. This gives the protein CASSPKNTGELFF. The J gene is TRBJ2-2, the V gene TRBV5-4; unclear D gene. Germline CDR1 is SGHNT and CDR2 is YYREEE (reference sequence). The CDR3 is 13 amino acids. Trimming removed 4 bases from V and 1 base from J, with 5 bases in between.

The chain has TRBV11-2 and TRBJ2-7; D might be TRBD1 (6 bases). Trimming left V 3 bases short and J 3 bases short, with 9 bases between. The CDR3 consists of 13 residues. Germline V lookup: CDR1 SGHAT, CDR2 FQNNGV. CDR3 bases: TGTGCCAGCAGCTTCGGACAGAACTACGAGCAGTACTTC. Protein: CASSFGQNYEQYF. Full variable domain (missing parts from reference TRBV11-2 and TRBJ2-7): EAGVAQSPRYKIIEKRQSVAFWCNPISGHATLYWYQQILGQGPKLLIQFQNNGVVDDSQLPKDRFSAERLKGVDSTLKIQPAKLEDSAVYLCASSFGQNYEQYFGPGTRLTVT.

V and J are TRBV5-1 and TRBJ2-2; the D is unclear. This CDR3 has 14 residues. Trimming removed 0 bases at V and 0 bases at J, with 3 bases between. CDR1 and CDR2 (germline): SGHRS, YFSETQ. CDR3 residues: CASSLDTNTGELFF. For the CDR3, the DNA is TGCGCCAGCAGCTTGGACACGAACACCGGGGAGCTGTTTTTT. The full variable domain, completed using reference TRBV5-1 and TRBJ2-2, is KAGVTQTPRYLIKTRGQQVTLSCSPISGHRSVSWYQQTPGQGLQFLFEYFSETQRNKGNFPGRFSGRQFSNSRSEMNVSTLELGDSALYLCASSLDTNTGELFFGEGSRLTVL.

The chain combines TRBV7-9 with TRBJ2-1; 9 nucleotides align to TRBD1. J gave up 0 bases and V 5 bases, and 8 bases lay outside the gene matches. CDR1 and CDR2 from the germline V gene are SEHNR and FQNEAQ (reference sequence). The length of the CDR3 is 17 residues. The CDR3 DNA reads TGTGCCAGCAGCCTCCCCCGGACAGGGGACTCCTACAATGAGCAGTTCTTC. The encoded protein is CASSLPRTGDSYNEQFF. Together with reference TRBV7-9 and TRBJ2-1, the CDR3 gives the full variable domain: DTGVSQNPRHKITKRGQNVTFRCDPISEHNRLYWYRQTLGQGPEFLTYFQNEAQLEKSRLLSDRFSAERPKGSFSTLEIQRTEQGDSAMYLCASSLPRTGDSYNEQFFGPGTRLTVL.

The genes are TRBV5-6 and TRBJ2-7; D unclear. Germline-derived CDR1 and CDR2 are SGHDT and YYEEEE. V was shortened by 5 bases and J by 4 bases, with 7 bases between the two germline ends. This CDR3 comprises 11 residues. CDR3 amino acids: CASRGSYEQYF. CDR3 sequence (DNA): TGTGCCAGCAGGGGCAGTTACGAGCAGTACTTC.

This clone has more than one count but fewer than ten. The chain couples TRBV27 to TRBJ2-3, with a tentative D call TRBD2 (5 bases). V dropped 3 bases and J dropped 6 bases, with 13 bases sitting between them. The CDR3 has 14 residues. Germline lookup yields CDR1 MNHEY and CDR2 SMNVEV (reference sequence). CDR3 DNA: TGTGCCAGCAGTTTGATCCGGGAATACGATACGCAGTATTTT. It translates to CASSLIREYDTQYF.

The V gene is TRBV30, the J gene TRBJ1-1, with D unresolved. The CDR3 loop spans 12 amino acids. V gave up 5 bases and J gave up 1 base, with 8 bases separating them. Germline V gives CDR1 GTSNPN, CDR2 SVGIG (reference sequence). CDR3 DNA sequence: TGTGCCTGGCGGTTTGGGAACACTGAAGCTTTCTTT. Its protein product is CAWRFGNTEAFF.

V is TRBV23-1 and J is TRBJ1-2, with 8 bases aligning to TRBD1. TRBV23-1 is identified as an open reading frame with a role that is uncertain. The V segment lost 10 bases and the J segment 1 base; nucleotides outside the gene matches: 14. This CDR3 has 16 residues. The CDR3 DNA is TGCGCCAACCAGACAGGGGATAATAGCCTTAACTATGGCTACACCTTC. Translation gives CANQTGDNSLNYGYTF.

V gene TRBV27 combines with J gene TRBJ2-5, with D uncertain. There are 14 residues in the CDR3. Trimming shortened V by 6 bases and J by 7 bases, and 18 bases separated the two germline ends. Germline loops: CDR1 MNHEY, CDR2 SMNVEV (reference sequence). The CDR3 protein is CASSPFPQTGTQYF. CDR3 DNA: TGTGCCAGCAGCCCTTTTCCTCAGACGGGGACCCAGTACTTC.

V and J are TRBV6-5 and TRBJ2-2; a possible D gene is TRBD2 (5 bases). Per germline, CDR1 MNHEY and CDR2 SVGAGI. The CDR3 consists of 16 residues. V was shortened by 0 bases and J by 4 bases, with 12 bases between the two germline ends. CDR3 loop: CASSYSRVGGTGELFF. The CDR3 DNA reads as TGTGCCAGCAGTTACTCGAGGGTGGGTGGCACCGGGGAGCTGTTTTTT.

This rearrangement joins TRBV19 to TRBJ1-2; TRBD1 aligns across 8 bases. Germline lookup yields CDR1 LNHDA and CDR2 SQIVND (reference sequence). V shed 7 bases, J shed 2 bases, and the junction held 9 bases outside the gene matches. CDR3 length equals 15 residues. The CDR3 DNA is TGTGCCAGTACTAGGCGGACAGGGATAAACTATGGCTACACCTTC. Amino acids: CASTRRTGINYGYTF.

The rearrangement uses TRBV6-5 and TRBJ1-1; a possible D gene is TRBD1 (5 bases). Germline CDR1 and CDR2: MNHEY and SVGAGI. CDR3 length: 14 amino acids. The V end was cut by 4 bases, the J end by 1 base, with 10 bases between. The CDR3 here is CASSSFQGNTEAFF. The CDR3 DNA is TGTGCCAGCAGTTCTTTTCAGGGGAACACTGAAGCTTTCTTT.